The rows below give T cell receptor beta chains drawn from one sample of a study of regulatory T cells in long-lasting Graves disease. Each CDR3 protein is one row after TCRdb ran MiXCR on the multiplex PCR reads. The table records 350,000 to 500,000 distinct CDR3 sequences, 20% to 25% of them present only once. The starting material was peripheral blood mononuclear cells (PBMCs), obtained when the disease was refractory, from a patient treated with antithyroid drugs. The source is a female donor with Graves disease. Each CDR3 is given with its conserved first and last residue. The order of the fields is CDR3 protein, CDR3 DNA, CDR3 length, clone size, D gene, J gene, V gene. D genes are given only for firm matches. Rows may omit the clone size; those that give it use once, few, many or a size class.

CASIPAWGRGETQYF	TGTGCCAGCATCCCCGCTTGGGGTAGAGGGGAGACCCAGTACTTC	15	many	.	TRBJ2-5	TRBV7-8
CASNPMGAPANYGYTF	TGTGCCAGTAATCCTATGGGGGCGCCTGCTAACTATGGCTACACCTTC	16	many	.	TRBJ1-2	TRBV28
CASSFIVEDRGPHEQYF	TGTGCCAGCAGTTTTATTGTCGAGGACAGGGGGCCCCACGAGCAGTACTTC	17	many	TRBD1	TRBJ2-7	TRBV12-3/TRBV12-4
CASSSPGVEQYF	TGTGCCAGCAGCTCCCCCGGGGTCGAGCAGTACTTC	12	many	.	TRBJ2-7	TRBV28
CSARTSGRGYNEQFF	TGCAGTGCTAGAACTAGCGGGAGGGGGTACAATGAGCAGTTCTTC	15	.	TRBD2	TRBJ2-1	TRBV20-1
CASSQDQGEIYNEQFF	TGTGCCAGCAGCCAAGATCAGGGGGAGATCTACAATGAGCAGTTCTTC	16	.	TRBD1	TRBJ2-1	TRBV4-2
CASVRGNTEAFF	TGTGCCAGCGTCAGGGGTAACACTGAAGCTTTCTTT	12	many	.	TRBJ1-1	TRBV6-1
CASSIRGQASPYEQYF	TGTGCCAGTAGTATAAGGGGACAGGCTTCACCTTACGAGCAGTACTTC	16	few	TRBD1	TRBJ2-7	TRBV19
CASSRRQGQETQYF	TGTGCCAGCAGTCGAAGACAGGGCCAAGAGACCCAGTACTTC	14	many	TRBD1	TRBJ2-5	TRBV12-3/TRBV12-4
CASSFRRVSYEQYF	TGTGCCAGCAGTTTCCGCCGGGTCTCCTACGAGCAGTACTTC	14	many	.	TRBJ2-7	TRBV12-3/TRBV12-4
CSVWLPNTGEPFF	TGCAGCGTTTGGCTACCCAACACCGGGGAGCCGTTTTTT	13	once	.	TRBJ2-2	TRBV29-1
CASSEALGVPLHF	TGTGCCAGCAGTGAAGCGCTTGGGGTACCCCTCCACTTT	13	many	.	TRBJ1-6	TRBV2
CAWSVRETQYF	TGTGCCTGGAGTGTGAGGGAGACCCAGTACTTC	11	few	.	TRBJ2-5	TRBV30